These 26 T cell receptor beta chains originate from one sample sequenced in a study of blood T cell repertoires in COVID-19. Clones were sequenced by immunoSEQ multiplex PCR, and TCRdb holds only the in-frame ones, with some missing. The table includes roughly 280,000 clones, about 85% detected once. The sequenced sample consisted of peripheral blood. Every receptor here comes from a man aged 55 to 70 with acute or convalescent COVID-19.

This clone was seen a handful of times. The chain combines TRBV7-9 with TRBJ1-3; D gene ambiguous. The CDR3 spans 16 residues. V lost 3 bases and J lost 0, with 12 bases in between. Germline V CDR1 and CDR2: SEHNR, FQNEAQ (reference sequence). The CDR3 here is CASSLGGAFSGNTIYF. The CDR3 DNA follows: TGTGCCAGCAGCTTGGGTGGAGCTTTCTCTGGAAACACCATATATTTT.

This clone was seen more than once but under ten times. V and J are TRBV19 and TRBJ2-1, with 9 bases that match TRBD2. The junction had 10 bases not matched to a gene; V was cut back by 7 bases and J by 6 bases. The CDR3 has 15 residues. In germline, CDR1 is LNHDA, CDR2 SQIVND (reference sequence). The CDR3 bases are TGTGCCAGTAACCTAGCGGGGTCGGTGAGCAATGAGCAGTTCTTC. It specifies CASNLAGSVSNEQFF.

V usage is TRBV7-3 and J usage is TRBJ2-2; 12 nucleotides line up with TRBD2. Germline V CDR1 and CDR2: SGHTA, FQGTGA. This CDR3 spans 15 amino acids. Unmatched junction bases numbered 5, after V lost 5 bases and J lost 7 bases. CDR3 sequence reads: CASSTRTSGIGELFF. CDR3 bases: TGTGCCAGCAGCACCCGGACTAGCGGGATCGGGGAGCTGTTTTTT.

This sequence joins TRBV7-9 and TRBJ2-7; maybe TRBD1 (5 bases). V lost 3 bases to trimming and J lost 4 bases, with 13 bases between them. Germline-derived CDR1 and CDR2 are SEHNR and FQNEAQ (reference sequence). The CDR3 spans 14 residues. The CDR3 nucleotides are TGTGCCAGCAGCTTGAGGCAGGGAATGTACGAGCAGTACTTC. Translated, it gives CASSLRQGMYEQYF.

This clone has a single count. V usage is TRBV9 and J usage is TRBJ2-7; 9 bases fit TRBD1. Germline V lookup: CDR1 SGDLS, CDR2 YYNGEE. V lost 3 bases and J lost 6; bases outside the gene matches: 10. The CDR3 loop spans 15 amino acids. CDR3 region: CASSARPGQGGEQYF. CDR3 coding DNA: TGTGCCAGCAGCGCCCGACCGGGACAGGGAGGCGAGCAGTACTTC.

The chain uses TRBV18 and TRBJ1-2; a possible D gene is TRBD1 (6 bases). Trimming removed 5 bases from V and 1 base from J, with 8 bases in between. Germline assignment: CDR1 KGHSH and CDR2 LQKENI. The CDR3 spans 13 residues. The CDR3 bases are TGTGCCAGCTCAGCAGGGGATAACTATGGCTACACCTTC. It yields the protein CASSAGDNYGYTF.

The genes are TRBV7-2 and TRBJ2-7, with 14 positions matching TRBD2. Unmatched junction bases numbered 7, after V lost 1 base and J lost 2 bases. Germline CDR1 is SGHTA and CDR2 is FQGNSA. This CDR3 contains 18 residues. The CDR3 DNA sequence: TGTGCCAGCAGCTTAGGTGGGACTAGCGGGAGTTCCCCCTACGAGCAGTACTTC. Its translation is CASSLGGTSGSSPYEQYF.

The CDR3 region is CASSQYGGGSSYEQYF. CDR3 bases: TGTGCCAGCAGCCAATACGGGGGCGGGAGCTCCTACGAGCAGTACTTC. The gene calls are TRBV3-1 (or the pseudogene TRBV3-2) and TRBJ2-7; weak D call: TRBD2 (7 bases). V lost 2 bases, J lost 0 bases, and 14 bases lay in between. The germline gives CDR1 LGHDT, CDR2 YNNKEL (reference sequence). CDR3 length: 16 amino acids.

In DNA form, the CDR3 reads TGTGCCAGCAGCCAATATGGGGCAGTCGGCACTGAAGCTTTCTTT. Residues: CASSQYGAVGTEAFF. The chain employs TRBV14 and TRBJ1-1; TRBD1 might be the D (5 bases). CDR1 is SGHDN, CDR2 FVKESK, per germline. The CDR3 has 15 residues. The germline V and J ends were trimmed by 2 bases and 4 bases, with 14 bases remaining between them.

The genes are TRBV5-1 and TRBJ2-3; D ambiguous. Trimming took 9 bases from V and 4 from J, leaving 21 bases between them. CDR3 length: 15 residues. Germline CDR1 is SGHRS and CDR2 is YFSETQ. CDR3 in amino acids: CATQLSSGGADTQYF. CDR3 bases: TGCGCCACTCAGCTAAGTTCTGGCGGCGCAGATACGCAGTATTTT.

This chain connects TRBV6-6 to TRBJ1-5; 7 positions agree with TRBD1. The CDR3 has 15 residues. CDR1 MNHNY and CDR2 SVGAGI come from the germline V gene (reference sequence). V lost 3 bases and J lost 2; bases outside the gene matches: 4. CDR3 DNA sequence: TGTGCCAGCAGTTATCAGGGGGAAGGCAATCAGCCCCAGCATTTT. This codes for CASSYQGEGNQPQHF.

The CDR3 loop reads CASSEVGGHYITDTQYF. The CDR3 DNA reads as TGTGCCAGCAGTGAAGTCGGGGGGCACTACATCACAGATACGCAGTATTTT. The V and J genes are TRBV6-1 and TRBJ2-3, with a weak D call TRBD2 (7 bases). This CDR3 contains 17 residues. The ends were cut back, 1 base at V and 2 bases at J, with 16 bases in the middle. Germline loops: CDR1 MNHNS, CDR2 SASEGT.

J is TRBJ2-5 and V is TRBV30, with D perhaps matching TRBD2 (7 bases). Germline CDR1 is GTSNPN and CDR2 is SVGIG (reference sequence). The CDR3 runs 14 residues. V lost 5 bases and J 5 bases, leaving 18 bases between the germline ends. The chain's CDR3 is CAWGAGARGETQYF. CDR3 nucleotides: TGTGCCTGGGGGGCGGGGGCGCGTGGGGAGACCCAGTACTTC.

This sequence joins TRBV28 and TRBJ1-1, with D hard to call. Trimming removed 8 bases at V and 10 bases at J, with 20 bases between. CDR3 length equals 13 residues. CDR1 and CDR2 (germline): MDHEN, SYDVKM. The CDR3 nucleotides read TGTGCCAGCGCTTTTGGAGGGCGGGGTAGAGCTTTCTTT. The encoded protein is CASAFGGRGRAFF.

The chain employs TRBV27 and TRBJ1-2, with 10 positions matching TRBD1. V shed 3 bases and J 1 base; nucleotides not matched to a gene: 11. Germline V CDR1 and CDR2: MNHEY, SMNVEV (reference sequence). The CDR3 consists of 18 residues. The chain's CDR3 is CASSFKGTGARVNYGYTF. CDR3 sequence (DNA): TGTGCCAGCAGTTTTAAGGGGACAGGGGCCCGAGTTAACTATGGCTACACCTTC.

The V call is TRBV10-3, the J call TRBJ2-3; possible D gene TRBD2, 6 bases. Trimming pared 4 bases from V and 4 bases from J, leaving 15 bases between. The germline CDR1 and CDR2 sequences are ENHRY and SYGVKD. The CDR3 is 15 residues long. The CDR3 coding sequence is TGTGCCATCAGTGTCGGTGGGACGGGGGCAGATACGCAGTATTTT. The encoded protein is CAISVGGTGADTQYF.

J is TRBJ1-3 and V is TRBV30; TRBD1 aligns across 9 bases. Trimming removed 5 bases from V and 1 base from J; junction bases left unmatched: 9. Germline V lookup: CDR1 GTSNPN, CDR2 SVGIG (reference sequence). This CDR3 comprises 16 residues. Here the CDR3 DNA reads TGTGCCTGGTGGGACAGGGAGAGCGAGTCTGGAAACACCATATATTTT. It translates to CAWWDRESESGNTIYF. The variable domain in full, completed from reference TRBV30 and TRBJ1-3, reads SQTIHQWPATLVQPVGSPLSLECTVEGTSNPNLYWYRQAAGRGLQLLFYSVGIGQISSEVPQNLSASRPQDRQFILSSKKLLLSDSGFYLCAWWDRESESGNTIYFGEGSWLTVV.

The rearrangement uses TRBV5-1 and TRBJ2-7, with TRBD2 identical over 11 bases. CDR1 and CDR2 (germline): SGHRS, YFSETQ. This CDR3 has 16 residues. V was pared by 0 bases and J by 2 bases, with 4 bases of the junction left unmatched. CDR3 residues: CASSLGLAGPPYEQYF. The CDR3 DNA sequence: TGCGCCAGCAGCTTGGGACTAGCGGGGCCTCCCTACGAGCAGTACTTC.

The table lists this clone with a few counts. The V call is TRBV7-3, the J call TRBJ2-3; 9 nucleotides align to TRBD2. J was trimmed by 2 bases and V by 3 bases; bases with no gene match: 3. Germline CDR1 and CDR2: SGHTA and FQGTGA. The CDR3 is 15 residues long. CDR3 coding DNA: TGTGCCAGCAGCTTGAGCGGGAGGACCACAGATACGCAGTATTTT. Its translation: CASSLSGRTTDTQYF. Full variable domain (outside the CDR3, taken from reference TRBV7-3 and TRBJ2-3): GAGVSQTPSNKVTEKGKYVELRCDPISGHTALYWYRQSLGQGPEFLIYFQGTGAADDSGLPNDRFFAVRPEGSVSTLKIQRTERGDSAVYLCASSLSGRTTDTQYFGPGTRLTVL.

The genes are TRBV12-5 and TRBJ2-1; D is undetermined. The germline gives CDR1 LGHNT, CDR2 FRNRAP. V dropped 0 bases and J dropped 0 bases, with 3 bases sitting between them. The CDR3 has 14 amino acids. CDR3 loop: CASGLVHSYNEQFF. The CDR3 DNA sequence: TGTGCTAGTGGTTTGGTACACTCCTACAATGAGCAGTTCTTC.

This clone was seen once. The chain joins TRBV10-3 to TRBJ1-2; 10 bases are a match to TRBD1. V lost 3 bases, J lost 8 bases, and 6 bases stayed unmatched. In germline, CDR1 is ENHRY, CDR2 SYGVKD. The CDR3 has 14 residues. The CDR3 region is CAISEVDRGQGYTF. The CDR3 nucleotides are TGTGCCATCAGTGAAGTCGACAGGGGGCAAGGCTACACCTTC.

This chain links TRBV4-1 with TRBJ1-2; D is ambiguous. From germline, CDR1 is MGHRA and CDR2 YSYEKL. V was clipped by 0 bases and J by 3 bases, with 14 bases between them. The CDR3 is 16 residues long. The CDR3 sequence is CASSQEGTSNYYGYTF. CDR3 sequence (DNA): TGCGCCAGCAGCCAAGAGGGCACGTCAAATTACTATGGCTACACCTTC.

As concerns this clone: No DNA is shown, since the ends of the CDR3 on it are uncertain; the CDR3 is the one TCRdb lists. CDR3 residues: CASSQVGAGAGSGKYF. The chain joins TRBV14 to TRBJ2-3; TRBD2 is the table's D call, not checked against the DNA. CDR1 is SGHDN, CDR2 FVKESK, per germline. A total of 16 residues make up the CDR3, ends included.

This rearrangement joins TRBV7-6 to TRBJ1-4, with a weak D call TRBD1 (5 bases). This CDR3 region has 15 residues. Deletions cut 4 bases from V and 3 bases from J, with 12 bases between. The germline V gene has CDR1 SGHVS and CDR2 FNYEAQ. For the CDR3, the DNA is TGTGCCAGCAGCTCGACCCAGGGTCCTAATGAAAAACTGTTTTTT. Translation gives CASSSTQGPNEKLFF.

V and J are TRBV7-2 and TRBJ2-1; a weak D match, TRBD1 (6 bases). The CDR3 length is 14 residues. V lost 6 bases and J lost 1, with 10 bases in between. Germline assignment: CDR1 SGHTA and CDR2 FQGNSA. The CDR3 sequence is CASRRQASYNEQFF. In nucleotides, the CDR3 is TGTGCCAGCAGGAGACAGGCGTCCTACAATGAGCAGTTCTTC.

This CDR3 is CASSPIGRGIGNTIYF. The CDR3, as DNA: TGCGCCAGCAGCCCCATAGGTCGGGGGATTGGAAACACCATATATTTT. The chain couples TRBV4-1 to TRBJ1-3, with a possible D match to TRBD1 (5 bases). CDR1 MGHRA and CDR2 YSYEKL come from the germline V gene. The CDR3 sequence is 16 residues long. Trimming removed 4 bases from V and 3 bases from J, with 16 bases in between.